Listed below are T cell receptor beta chains from one sample, sequenced in a study of blood T cell repertoires in COVID-19. The protocol was immunoSEQ multiplex PCR, while the TCRdb copy is restricted to in-frame clones and leaves out a portion. The table records under 200,000 clones, about 85% of them present only once. Sequencing was carried out using peripheral blood. Receptors were obtained from a man between 60 and 75 years old with active or convalescent COVID-19. CDR3s leave out the opening cysteine and the closing phenylalanine or tryptophan. Only some rows state a clone size, as once, few, many or a class for expanded clones.

V gene | clone size | CDR3 protein
TRBV27 | - | ATEGSYNEQF
TRBV29-1 | - | SVRTGRRNEKLF
TRBV2 | - | ASSLGAGGINGELF
TRBV19 | once | ASSTDRGTNYGYT
TRBV14 | - | ASSQGLGPYGYT
TRBV5-6 | - | ASSVFGTTGAVNYGYT
TRBV18 | once | ASSRSRGGITGELF
TRBV24-1 | - | ATSDTGRAYGYT
TRBV7-2 | - | ASSLDRGYGYT
TRBV14 | - | ASRVTGAHEQY
TRBV6-5 | - | ASSYGTRANVLT
TRBV25-1 | - | ASSDQDLYGYT
TRBV6-2/TRBV6-3 | - | ASSSMEGAGNQPQH
TRBV6-5 | - | ASVTGGAGANVLT
TRBV29-1 | - | SVRAGGINIQY
TRBV12-2 | - | ASRLNCETGSNEKLF
TRBV5-1 | - | ASSLRQGYGYT
TRBV5-8 | - | ASSLGTGADYGYT
TRBV4-2 | - | ASSQDGSGGATDTQY
TRBV19 | - | ASSMVRRGPTEAF
TRBV2 | - | ASSAAAGHSFYGYT
TRBV6-5 | - | ASTRTGQSPLH
TRBV28 | - | ASTSFNQPQH
TRBV2 | - | ASRLGGSSPLH
TRBV4-2 | - | ASSQGVAGNQPQH
TRBV5-1 | once | ASSIPLGGVGTDTQY
TRBV3-1/TRBV3-2 | once | ASSQVAPGQGGEKLF
TRBV5-1 | - | ASSQIGTSEDTQY
TRBV3-1/TRBV3-2 | once | ASSQGGDETQY
TRBV2 | once | ASRKTGADYGYT
TRBV5-4 | once | ASSGQGDKDTQY
TRBV2 | - | ASSEGSGGGGPQY